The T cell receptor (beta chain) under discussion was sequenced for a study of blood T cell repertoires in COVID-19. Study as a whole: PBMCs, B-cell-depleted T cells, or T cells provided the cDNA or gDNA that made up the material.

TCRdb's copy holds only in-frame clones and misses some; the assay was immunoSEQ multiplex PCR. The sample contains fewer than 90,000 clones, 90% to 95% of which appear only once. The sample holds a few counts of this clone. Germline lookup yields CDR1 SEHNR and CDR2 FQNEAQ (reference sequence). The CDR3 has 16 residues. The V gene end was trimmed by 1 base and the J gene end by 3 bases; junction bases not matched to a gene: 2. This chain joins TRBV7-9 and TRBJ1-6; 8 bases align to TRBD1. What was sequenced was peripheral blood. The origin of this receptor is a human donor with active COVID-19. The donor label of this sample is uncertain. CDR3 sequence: CASSLDGTGYNSPLHF. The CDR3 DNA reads TGTGCCAGCAGCTTAGATGGGACAGGCTATAATTCACCCCTCCACTTT.